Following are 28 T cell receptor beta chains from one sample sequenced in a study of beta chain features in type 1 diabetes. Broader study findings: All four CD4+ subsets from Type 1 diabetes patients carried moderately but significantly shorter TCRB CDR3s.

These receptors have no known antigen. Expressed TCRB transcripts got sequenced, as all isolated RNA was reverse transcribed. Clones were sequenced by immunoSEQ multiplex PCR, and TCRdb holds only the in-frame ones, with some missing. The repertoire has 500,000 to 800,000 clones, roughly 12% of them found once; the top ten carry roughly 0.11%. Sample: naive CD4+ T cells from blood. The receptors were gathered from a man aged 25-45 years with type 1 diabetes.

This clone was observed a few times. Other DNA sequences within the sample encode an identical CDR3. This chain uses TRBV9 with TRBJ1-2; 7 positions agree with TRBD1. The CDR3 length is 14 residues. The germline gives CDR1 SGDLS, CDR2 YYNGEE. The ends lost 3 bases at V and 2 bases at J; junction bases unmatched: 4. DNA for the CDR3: TGTGCCAGCAGCGCTCAGACAGGGAACTATGGCTACACCTTC. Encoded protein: CASSAQTGNYGYTF.

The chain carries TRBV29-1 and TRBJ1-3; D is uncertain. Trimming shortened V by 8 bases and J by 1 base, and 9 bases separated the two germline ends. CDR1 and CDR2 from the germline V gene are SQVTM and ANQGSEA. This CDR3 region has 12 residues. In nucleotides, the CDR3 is TGCAGCTTCCGGACGTCTGGAAACACCATATATTTT. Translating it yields CSFRTSGNTIYF.

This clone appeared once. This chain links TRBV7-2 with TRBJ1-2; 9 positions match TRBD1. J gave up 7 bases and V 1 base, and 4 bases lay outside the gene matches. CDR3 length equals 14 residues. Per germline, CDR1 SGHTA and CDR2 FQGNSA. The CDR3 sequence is CASSLVGTGLGYTF. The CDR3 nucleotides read TGTGCCAGCAGCTTAGTTGGGACAGGGCTTGGCTACACCTTC. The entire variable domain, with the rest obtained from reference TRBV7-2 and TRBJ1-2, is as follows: GAGVSQSPSNKVTEKGKDVELRCDPISGHTALYWYRQSLGQGLEFLIYFQGNSAPDKSGLPSDRFSAERTGGSVSTLTIQRTQQEDSAVYLCASSLVGTGLGYTFGSGTRLTVV.

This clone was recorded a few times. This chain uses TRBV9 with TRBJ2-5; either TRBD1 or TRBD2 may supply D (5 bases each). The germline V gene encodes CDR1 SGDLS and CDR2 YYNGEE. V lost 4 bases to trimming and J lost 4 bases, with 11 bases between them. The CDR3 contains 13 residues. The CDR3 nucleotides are TGTGCCAGCAGCCTCAGGGACGGAGAGACCCAGTACTTC. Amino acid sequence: CASSLRDGETQYF.

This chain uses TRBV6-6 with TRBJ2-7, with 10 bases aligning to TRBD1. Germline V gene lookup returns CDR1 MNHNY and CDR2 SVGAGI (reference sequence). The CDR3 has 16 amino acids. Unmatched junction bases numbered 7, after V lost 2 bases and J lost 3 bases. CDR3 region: CASSYHGTGEGYEQYF. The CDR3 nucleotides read TGTGCCAGCAGTTACCACGGGACAGGGGAGGGCTACGAGCAGTACTTC.

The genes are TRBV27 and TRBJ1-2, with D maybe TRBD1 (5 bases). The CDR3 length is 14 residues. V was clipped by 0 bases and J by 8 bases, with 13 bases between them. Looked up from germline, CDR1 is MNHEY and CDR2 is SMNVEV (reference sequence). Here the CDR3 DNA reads TGTGCCAGCAGTTTATCGGGCAGGGTGGGAGGCTACACCTTC. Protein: CASSLSGRVGGYTF.

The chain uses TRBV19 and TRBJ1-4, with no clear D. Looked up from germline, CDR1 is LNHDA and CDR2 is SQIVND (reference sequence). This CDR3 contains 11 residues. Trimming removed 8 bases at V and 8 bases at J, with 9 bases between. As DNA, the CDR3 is TGTGCCAGTGGGTCGGGCGAAAAACTGTTTTTT. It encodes CASGSGEKLFF.

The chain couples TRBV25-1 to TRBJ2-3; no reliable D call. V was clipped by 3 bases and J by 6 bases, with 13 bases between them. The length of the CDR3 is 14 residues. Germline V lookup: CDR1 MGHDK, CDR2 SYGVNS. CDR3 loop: CASSDTVNEDTQYF. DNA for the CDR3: TGTGCCAGCAGTGACACTGTGAATGAGGATACGCAGTATTTT. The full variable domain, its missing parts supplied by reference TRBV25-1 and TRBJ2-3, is EADIYQTPRYLVIGTGKKITLECSQTMGHDKMYWYQQDPGMELHLIHYSYGVNSTEKGDLSSESTVSRIRTEHFPLTLESARPSHTSQYLCASSDTVNEDTQYFGPGTRLTVL.

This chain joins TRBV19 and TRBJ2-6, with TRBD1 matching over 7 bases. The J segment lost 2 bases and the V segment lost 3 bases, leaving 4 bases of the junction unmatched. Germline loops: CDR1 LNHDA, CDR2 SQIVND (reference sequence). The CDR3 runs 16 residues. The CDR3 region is CASSISDRAGANVLTF. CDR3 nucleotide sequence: TGTGCCAGTAGTATCTCCGACAGGGCTGGGGCCAACGTCCTGACTTTC.

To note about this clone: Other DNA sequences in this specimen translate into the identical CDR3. The CDR3 DNA sequence: TGTGCCAGCAGCTTGGGACTAGCGACAGATACGCAGTATTTT. As protein: CASSLGLATDTQYF. The chain carries TRBV7-2 and TRBJ2-3, with TRBD2 identical over 10 bases. V shed 3 bases and J 3 bases; nucleotides not matched to a gene: 0. The CDR3 length is 14 residues. The V gene's germline CDR1 is SGHTA and CDR2 FQGNSA.

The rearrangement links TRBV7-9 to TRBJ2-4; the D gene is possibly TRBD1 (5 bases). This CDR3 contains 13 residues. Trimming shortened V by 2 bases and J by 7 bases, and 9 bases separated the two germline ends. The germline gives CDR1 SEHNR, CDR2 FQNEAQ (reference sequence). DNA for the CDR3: TGTGCCAGCAGCTTAACAGGAAGCAACATTCAGTACTTC. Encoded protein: CASSLTGSNIQYF.

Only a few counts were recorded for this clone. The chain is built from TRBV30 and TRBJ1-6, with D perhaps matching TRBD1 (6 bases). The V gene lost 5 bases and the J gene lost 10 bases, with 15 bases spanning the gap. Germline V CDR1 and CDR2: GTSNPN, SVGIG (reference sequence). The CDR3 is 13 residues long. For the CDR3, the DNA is TGTGCCTGGGGGGGCAGTTCGAGATCACCCCTCCACTTT. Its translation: CAWGGSSRSPLHF.

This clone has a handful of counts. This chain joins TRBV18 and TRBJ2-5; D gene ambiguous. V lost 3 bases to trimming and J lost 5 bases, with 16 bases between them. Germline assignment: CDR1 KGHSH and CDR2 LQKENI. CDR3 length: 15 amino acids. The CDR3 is CASSPNVALGETQYF. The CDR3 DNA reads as TGTGCCAGCTCACCCAACGTGGCCCTGGGGGAGACCCAGTACTTC.

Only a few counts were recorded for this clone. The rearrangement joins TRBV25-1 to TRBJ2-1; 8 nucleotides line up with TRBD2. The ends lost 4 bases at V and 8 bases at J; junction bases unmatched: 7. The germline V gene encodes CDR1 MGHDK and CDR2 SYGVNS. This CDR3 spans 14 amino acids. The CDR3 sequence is CASSAGSGRDEQFF. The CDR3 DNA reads TGTGCCAGCAGTGCCGGATCCGGGAGGGATGAGCAGTTCTTC.

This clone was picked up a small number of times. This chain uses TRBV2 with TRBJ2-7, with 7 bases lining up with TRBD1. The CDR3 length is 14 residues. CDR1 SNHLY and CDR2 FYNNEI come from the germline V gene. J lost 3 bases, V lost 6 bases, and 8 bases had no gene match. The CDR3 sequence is CASRETGMGYEQYF. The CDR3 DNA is TGTGCCAGCAGGGAGACAGGGATGGGCTACGAGCAGTACTTC.

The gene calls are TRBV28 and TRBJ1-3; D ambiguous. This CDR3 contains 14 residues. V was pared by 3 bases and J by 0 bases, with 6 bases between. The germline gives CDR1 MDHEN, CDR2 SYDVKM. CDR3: CASSFRLSGNTIYF. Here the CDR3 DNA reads TGTGCCAGCAGTTTTCGCCTCTCTGGAAACACCATATATTTT.

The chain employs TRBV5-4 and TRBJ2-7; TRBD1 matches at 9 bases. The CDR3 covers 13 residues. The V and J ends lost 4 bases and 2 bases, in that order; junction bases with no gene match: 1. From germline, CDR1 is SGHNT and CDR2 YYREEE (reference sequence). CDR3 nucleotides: TGTGCCAGCAGCGACAGGGGGACCTACGAGCAGTACTTC. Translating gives CASSDRGTYEQYF.

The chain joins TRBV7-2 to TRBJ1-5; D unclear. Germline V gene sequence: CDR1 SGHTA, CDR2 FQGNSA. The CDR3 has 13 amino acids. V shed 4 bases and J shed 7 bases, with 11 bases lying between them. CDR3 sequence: CASSYTAEQPQHF. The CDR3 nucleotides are TGTGCCAGCAGCTATACAGCAGAGCAGCCCCAGCATTTT.

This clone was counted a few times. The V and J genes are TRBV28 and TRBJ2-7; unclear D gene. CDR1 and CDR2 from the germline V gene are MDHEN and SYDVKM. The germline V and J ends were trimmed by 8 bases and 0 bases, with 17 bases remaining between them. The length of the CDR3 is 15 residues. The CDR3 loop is CASSSGPRSSYEQYF. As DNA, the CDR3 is TGTGCCAGCTCGTCGGGCCCAAGGAGCTCCTACGAGCAGTACTTC. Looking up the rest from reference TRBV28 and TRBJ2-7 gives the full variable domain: DVKVTQSSRYLVKRTGEKVFLECVQDMDHENMFWYRQDPGLGLRLIYFSYDVKMKEKGDIPEGYSVSREKKERFSLILESASTNQTSMYLCASSSGPRSSYEQYFGPGTRLTVT.

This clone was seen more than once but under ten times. CDR3 sequence (DNA): TGTGCCAGCAGTTACTCGTCAGGGGACAGCCAAGAGACCCAGTACTTC. It yields the protein CASSYSSGDSQETQYF. The chain uses TRBV6-5 and TRBJ2-5; 7 nucleotides line up with TRBD1. Germline assignment: CDR1 MNHEY and CDR2 SVGAGI. J was trimmed by 1 base and V by 0 bases; bases with no gene match: 5. The CDR3 contains 16 residues.

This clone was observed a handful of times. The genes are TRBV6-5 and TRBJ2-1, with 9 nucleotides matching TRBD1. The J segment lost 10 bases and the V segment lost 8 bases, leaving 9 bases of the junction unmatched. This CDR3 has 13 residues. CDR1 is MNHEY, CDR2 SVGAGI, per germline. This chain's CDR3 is CASRTGAEGEQFF. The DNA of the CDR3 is TGTGCCAGCCGGACAGGGGCAGAGGGGGAGCAGTTCTTC.

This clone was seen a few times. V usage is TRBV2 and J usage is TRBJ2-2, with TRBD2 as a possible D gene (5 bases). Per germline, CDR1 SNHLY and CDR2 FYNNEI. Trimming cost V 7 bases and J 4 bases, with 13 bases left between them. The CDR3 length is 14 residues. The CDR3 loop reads CASMEETPTGELFF. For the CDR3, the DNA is TGTGCCAGCATGGAGGAGACACCCACCGGGGAGCTGTTTTTT.

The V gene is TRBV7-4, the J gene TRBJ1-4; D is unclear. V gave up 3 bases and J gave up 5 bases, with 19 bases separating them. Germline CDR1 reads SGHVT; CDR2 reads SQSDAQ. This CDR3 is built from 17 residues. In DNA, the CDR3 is TGTGCCAGCAGCTTCTTTCACGCATGGCTACCAAATGAAAAACTGTTTTTT. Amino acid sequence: CASSFFHAWLPNEKLFF.

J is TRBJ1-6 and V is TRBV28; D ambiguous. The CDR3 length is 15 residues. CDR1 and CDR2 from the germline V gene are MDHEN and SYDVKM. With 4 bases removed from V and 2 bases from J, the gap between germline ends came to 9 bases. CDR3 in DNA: TGTGCCAGCAGTTGGGGAGAGACCTATAATTCACCCCTCCACTTT. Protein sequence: CASSWGETYNSPLHF.

DNA of the CDR3: TGTGCCAGCAGTCGGACAGTGATCAATGAGCAGTTCTTC. Encoded protein: CASSRTVINEQFF. This chain uses TRBV28 with TRBJ2-1; perhaps TRBD1 as D (6 bases). The CDR3 is 13 amino acids. The germline V gene encodes CDR1 MDHEN and CDR2 SYDVKM. V gave up 5 bases and J gave up 6 bases, with 11 bases separating them.

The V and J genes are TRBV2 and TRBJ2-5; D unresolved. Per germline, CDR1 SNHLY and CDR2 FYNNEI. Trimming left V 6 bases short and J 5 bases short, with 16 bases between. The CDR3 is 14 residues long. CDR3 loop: CASSLEEVGETQYF. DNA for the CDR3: TGTGCCAGCAGCCTCGAGGAAGTAGGGGAGACCCAGTACTTC.

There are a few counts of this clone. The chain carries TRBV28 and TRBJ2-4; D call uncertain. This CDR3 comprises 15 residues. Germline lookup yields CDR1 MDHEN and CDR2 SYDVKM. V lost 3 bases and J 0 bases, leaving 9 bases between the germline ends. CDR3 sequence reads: CASSFPWGAKNIQYF. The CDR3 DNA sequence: TGTGCCAGCAGTTTCCCTTGGGGAGCCAAAAACATTCAGTACTTC. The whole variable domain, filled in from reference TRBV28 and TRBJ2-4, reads DVKVTQSSRYLVKRTGEKVFLECVQDMDHENMFWYRQDPGLGLRLIYFSYDVKMKEKGDIPEGYSVSREKKERFSLILESASTNQTSMYLCASSFPWGAKNIQYFGAGTRLSVL.

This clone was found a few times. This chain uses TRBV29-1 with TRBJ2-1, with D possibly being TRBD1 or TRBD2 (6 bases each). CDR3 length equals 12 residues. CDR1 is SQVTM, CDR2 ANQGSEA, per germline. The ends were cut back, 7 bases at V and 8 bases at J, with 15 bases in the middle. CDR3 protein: CSAGAGSDEQFF. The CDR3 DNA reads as TGCAGCGCGGGGGCAGGGTCCGATGAGCAGTTCTTC.